This T cell receptor (beta chain) was identified during a study of patients and donors after allogeneic stem cell transplantation. This clonotype was detected many times. TCRdb redid the calling of the RT-PCR reads with MiXCR, one entry per CDR3 protein. The sample records 6,800 or so distinct CDR3 sequences, approximately 12% being singletons. With 6 bases clipped from V and 2 bases from J, the junction kept 3 bases outside the gene matches. This CDR3 is built from 13 residues. This clonotype was sampled from a human donor who was either an allogeneic HSCT recipient or a stem cell or donor lymphocyte infusion donor (not recorded which). It is not recorded whose cells these are; they may come from a transplant donor. The chain is built from TRBV12-3 or TRBV12-4 and TRBJ1-2; 7 bases align to TRBD1. The specimen sequenced was blood, either unsorted or a sorted T cell fraction (not recorded which). DNA of the CDR3: TGTGCCAGCAGCCAACAGGGGAACTATGGCTACACCTTC. It yields the protein CASSQQGNYGYTF.